Following are 12 T cell receptor beta chains from one sample sequenced in a study of T cell repertoires in cytomegalovirus infection. The antigens these receptors bind are not known. TCRdb redid the calling of the reads with MiXCR, one entry per CDR3 protein. The sample yields about 110,000 distinct CDR3 sequences, less than 55% seen once. The sequences come from CD8+ T cells from cultured PBMCs, collected from culture after CMV antigen stimulation. The origin of the receptors is a human donor in good health (CMV status not recorded). Some clones in this sample may be carry-over from other donors' samples.

The chain couples TRBV12-3 or TRBV12-4 to TRBJ2-3; D perhaps matches TRBD2 (7 bases). The CDR3 sequence is 14 residues long. V lost 6 bases to trimming and J lost 4 bases, with 14 bases between them. CDR3 DNA sequence: TGTGCCAGCAGCCTGGGGGGGGCCCCAGATACGCAGTATTTT. It encodes CASSLGGAPDTQYF.

The V and J genes are TRBV3-1 and TRBJ2-1, with TRBD2 matching 12 bases. The V gene's germline CDR1 is LGHDT and CDR2 YNNKEL (reference sequence). Unmatched junction bases numbered 7, after V lost 1 base and J lost 6 bases. The CDR3 is made up of 17 amino acids. The CDR3 sequence: CASSQVLASGGANEQFF. The CDR3 DNA sequence: TGTGCCAGCAGCCAAGTTCTCGCTAGCGGGGGGGCCAATGAGCAGTTCTTC.

CDR3 in amino acids: CASTRGLGTEAFF. CDR3 DNA: TGTGCCAGCACTAGGGGGTTGGGCACTGAAGCTTTCTTT. The chain employs TRBV7-6 and TRBJ1-1, with D maybe TRBD1 (6 bases). Trimming stripped 7 bases from V and 4 bases from J, with 13 bases between. Per the germline V gene, CDR1 is SGHVS and CDR2 is FNYEAQ. There are 13 residues in the CDR3.

The chain has TRBV7-4 and TRBJ2-1; possible D gene TRBD2, 6 bases. CDR3 length equals 11 residues. Germline-derived CDR1 and CDR2 are SGHVT and SQSDAQ. Trimming cost V 4 bases and J 9 bases, with 7 bases left between them. Written as DNA, the CDR3 is TGTGCCAGCAGCTCGGGACTTGAGCAGTTCTTC. This encodes CASSSGLEQFF.

V is TRBV7-3 and J is TRBJ1-4, with TRBD1 identical over 9 bases. Germline assignment: CDR1 SGHTA and CDR2 FQGTGA. This CDR3 has 14 amino acids. Losses at the gene ends were 5 bases for V and 6 bases for J; bases not matched to a gene: 4. CDR3 protein: CASSPGTGHEKLFF. CDR3 DNA sequence: TGTGCCAGCAGCCCAGGGACAGGGCATGAAAAACTGTTTTTT. Combining the CDR3 with reference TRBV7-3 and TRBJ1-4 gives the whole variable domain GAGVSQTPSNKVTEKGKYVELRCDPISGHTALYWYRQSLGQGPEFLIYFQGTGAADDSGLPNDRFFAVRPEGSVSTLKIQRTERGDSAVYLCASSPGTGHEKLFFGSGTQLSVL.

The chain uses TRBV3-1 and TRBJ2-1; possible D gene TRBD2, 7 bases. The V end lost 0 bases, the J end lost 10 bases, and 22 bases lay between the germline ends. The CDR3 has 17 amino acids. Looked up from germline, CDR1 is LGHDT and CDR2 is YNNKEL (reference sequence). In DNA form, the CDR3 reads TGTGCCAGCAGCCAAGATAGTGGGGGGGCGCCGTTCGGGGAGCAGTTCTTC. Amino acids: CASSQDSGGAPFGEQFF.

This clonotype was recorded at least ten times. This chain joins TRBV11-3 and TRBJ2-3, with 7 bases that match TRBD1. The V segment lost 0 bases and the J segment 5 bases; nucleotides outside the gene matches: 5. Germline V lookup: CDR1 SGHNT, CDR2 YENEEA. This CDR3 has 15 amino acids. The CDR3 region has the DNA TGTGCCAGCAGCTTAGAGGGGACAGCCAGAGATACGCAGTATTTT. It is translated as CASSLEGTARDTQYF.

In its sample, this clonotype was seen a few times. The J gene is TRBJ2-7, the V gene TRBV5-4; 9 nucleotides align to TRBD1. The CDR3 covers 13 residues. The germline V gene has CDR1 SGHNT and CDR2 YYREEE (reference sequence). The ends lost 4 bases at V and 6 bases at J; junction bases unmatched: 5. The CDR3 bases are TGTGCCAGCAGCAGGTGGACAGGGGCCGAGCAGTACTTC. Translation gives CASSRWTGAEQYF.

The gene calls are TRBV7-9 and TRBJ1-2; 10 bases line up with TRBD1. V was clipped by 1 base and J by 8 bases; unmatched bases: 7. The CDR3 contains 15 residues. Per germline, CDR1 SEHNR and CDR2 FQNEAQ (reference sequence). The CDR3 DNA sequence: TGTGCCAGCAGCTTAGATCCGGGACAGGGGAGCGGCTACACCTTC. This translates into CASSLDPGQGSGYTF.

A few counts support this clonotype. The gene calls are TRBV7-8 and TRBJ2-7; TRBD1 matches 7 bases. This CDR3 has 18 residues. V trimming: 5 bases; J trimming: 5 bases; junction bases outside the gene matches: 21. Germline V CDR1 and CDR2: SGHVS, FQNEAQ. The CDR3 bases are TGTGCCAGCAGCGTCCGGGACAGCCTCCCTCTCCTACTTGACGAGCAGTACTTC. Residues: CASSVRDSLPLLLDEQYF.

V is TRBV27 and J is TRBJ2-2; 8 nucleotides align to TRBD2. This CDR3 is built from 16 residues. With V trimmed by 5 bases and J by 4 bases, 9 bases remained unmatched. Germline assignment: CDR1 MNHEY and CDR2 SMNVEV (reference sequence). This chain's CDR3 is CASSRAGGARTGELFF. CDR3 DNA sequence: TGTGCCAGCAGTCGCGCCGGGGGGGCTCGCACCGGGGAGCTGTTTTTT.

This clonotype was counted only a few times. The gene calls are TRBV7-6 and TRBJ2-3, with 7 bases aligning to TRBD1. Trimming took 5 bases from V and 2 from J; bases not matched to a gene: 7. The CDR3 runs 15 residues. The germline gives CDR1 SGHVS, CDR2 FNYEAQ. The CDR3 is CASSGQAANTDTQYF. CDR3 coding DNA: TGTGCCAGCAGCGGACAGGCGGCAAACACAGATACGCAGTATTTT.